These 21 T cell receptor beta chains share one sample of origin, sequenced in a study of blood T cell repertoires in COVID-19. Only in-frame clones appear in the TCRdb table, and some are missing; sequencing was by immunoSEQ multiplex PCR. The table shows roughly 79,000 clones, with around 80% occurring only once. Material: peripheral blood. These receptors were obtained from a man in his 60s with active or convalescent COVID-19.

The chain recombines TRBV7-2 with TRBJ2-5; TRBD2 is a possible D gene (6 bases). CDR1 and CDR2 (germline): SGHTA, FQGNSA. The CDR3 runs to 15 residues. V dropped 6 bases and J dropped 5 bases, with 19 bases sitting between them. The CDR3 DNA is TGTGCCAGCAGGCGGGGTTCTCAGGGAGCGGAGACCCAGTACTTC. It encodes CASRRGSQGAETQYF.

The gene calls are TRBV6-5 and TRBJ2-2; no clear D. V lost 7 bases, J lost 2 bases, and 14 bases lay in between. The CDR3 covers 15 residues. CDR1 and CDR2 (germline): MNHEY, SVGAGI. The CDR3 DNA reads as TGTGCCAGCAAGGTCGCGGAGCTCAACACCGGGGAGCTGTTTTTT. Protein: CASKVAELNTGELFF.

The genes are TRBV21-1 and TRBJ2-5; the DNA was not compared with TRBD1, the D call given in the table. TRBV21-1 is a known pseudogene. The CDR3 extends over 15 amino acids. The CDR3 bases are TGTGCCAGCAGCAAAGGACAGGGGGCGAGAGAGACCCAGTACTTC. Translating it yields CASSKGQGARETQYF.

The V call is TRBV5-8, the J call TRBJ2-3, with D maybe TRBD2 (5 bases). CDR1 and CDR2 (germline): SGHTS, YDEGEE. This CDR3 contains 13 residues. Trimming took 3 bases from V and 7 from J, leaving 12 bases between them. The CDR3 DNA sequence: TGTGCCAGCAGCTCCCCGGGAACCAATACGCAGTATTTT. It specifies CASSSPGTNTQYF.

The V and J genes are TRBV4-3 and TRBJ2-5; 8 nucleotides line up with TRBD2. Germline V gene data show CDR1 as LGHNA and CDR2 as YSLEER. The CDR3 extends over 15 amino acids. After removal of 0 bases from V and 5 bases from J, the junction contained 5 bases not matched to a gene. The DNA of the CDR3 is TGCGCCAGCAGCCAAGAATGGCGGGGGGCTGAGACCCAGTACTTC. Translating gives CASSQEWRGAETQYF.

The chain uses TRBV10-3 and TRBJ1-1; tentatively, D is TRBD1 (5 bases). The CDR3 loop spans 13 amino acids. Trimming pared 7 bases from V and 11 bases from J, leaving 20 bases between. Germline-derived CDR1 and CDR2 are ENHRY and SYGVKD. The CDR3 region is CAIKLERDSPAFF. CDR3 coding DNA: TGTGCCATCAAATTAGAGAGGGACTCCCCGGCTTTCTTT.

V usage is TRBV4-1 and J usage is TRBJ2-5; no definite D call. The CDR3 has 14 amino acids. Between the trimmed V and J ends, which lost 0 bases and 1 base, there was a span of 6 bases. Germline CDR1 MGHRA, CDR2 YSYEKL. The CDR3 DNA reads TGCGCCAGCAGCCAAGACACAGCCCAAGAGACCCAGTACTTC. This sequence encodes CASSQDTAQETQYF.

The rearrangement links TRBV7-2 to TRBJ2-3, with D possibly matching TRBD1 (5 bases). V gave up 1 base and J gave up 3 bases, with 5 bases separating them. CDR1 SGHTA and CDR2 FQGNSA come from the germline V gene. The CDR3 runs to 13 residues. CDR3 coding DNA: TGTGCCAGCAGCTTAGAGGGGACAGATACGCAGTATTTT. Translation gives CASSLEGTDTQYF.

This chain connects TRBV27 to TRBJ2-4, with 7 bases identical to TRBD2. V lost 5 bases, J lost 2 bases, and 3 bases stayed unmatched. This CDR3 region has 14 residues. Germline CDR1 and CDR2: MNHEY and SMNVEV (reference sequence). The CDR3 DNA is TGTGCCAGCAGTCCGGGGGGATCCAAAAACATTCAGTACTTC. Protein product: CASSPGGSKNIQYF.

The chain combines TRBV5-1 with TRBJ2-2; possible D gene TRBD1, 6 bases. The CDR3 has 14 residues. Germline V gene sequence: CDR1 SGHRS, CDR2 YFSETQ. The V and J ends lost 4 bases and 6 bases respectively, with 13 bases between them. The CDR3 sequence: CASSITGLAGELFF. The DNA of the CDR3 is TGCGCCAGCAGCATAACAGGGTTAGCCGGGGAGCTGTTTTTT.

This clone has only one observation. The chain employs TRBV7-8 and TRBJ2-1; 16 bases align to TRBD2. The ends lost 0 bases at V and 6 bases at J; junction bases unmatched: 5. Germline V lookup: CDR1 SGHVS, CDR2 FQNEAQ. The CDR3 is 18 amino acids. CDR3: CASSLARGTSGGANEQFF. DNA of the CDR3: TGTGCCAGCAGCTTAGCGCGGGGGACTAGCGGGGGGGCCAATGAGCAGTTCTTC. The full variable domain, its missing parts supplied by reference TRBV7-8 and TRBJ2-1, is GAGVSQSPRYKVAKRGQDVALRCDPISGHVSLFWYQQALGQGPEFLTYFQNEAQLDKSGLPSDRFFAERPEGSVSTLKIQRTQQEDSAVYLCASSLARGTSGGANEQFFGPGTRLTVL.

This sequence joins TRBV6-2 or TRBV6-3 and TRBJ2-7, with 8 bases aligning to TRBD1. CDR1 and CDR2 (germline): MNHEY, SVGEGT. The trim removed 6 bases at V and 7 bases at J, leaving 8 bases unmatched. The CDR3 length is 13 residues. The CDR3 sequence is CASSLGQGREQYF. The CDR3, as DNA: TGTGCCAGCAGCCTTGGACAGGGACGTGAGCAGTACTTC.

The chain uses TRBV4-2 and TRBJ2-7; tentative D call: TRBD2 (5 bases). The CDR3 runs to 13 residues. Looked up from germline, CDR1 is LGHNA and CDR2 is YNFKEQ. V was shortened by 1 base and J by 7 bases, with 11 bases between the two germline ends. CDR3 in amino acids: CASSQVSPGEQYF. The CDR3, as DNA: TGTGCCAGCAGCCAAGTCTCACCGGGGGAGCAGTACTTC.

The DNA of the CDR3 is TGTGCCAGCAGCGGACTAGCGGGGGGGCCAGATACGCAGTATTTT. This codes for CASSGLAGGPDTQYF. The V and J genes are TRBV7-2 and TRBJ2-3; 15 bases are a match to TRBD2. This CDR3 is 15 amino acids long. Trimming cost V 5 bases and J 4 bases; bases outside gene matches: 1. In germline, CDR1 is SGHTA, CDR2 FQGNSA.

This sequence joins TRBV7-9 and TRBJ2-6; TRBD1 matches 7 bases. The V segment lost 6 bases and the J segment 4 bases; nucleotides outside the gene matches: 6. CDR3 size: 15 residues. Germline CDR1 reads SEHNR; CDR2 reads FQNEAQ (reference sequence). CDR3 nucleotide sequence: TGTGCCAGCAGGACAGGGCTGGGAGGGGCCAACGTCCTGACTTTC. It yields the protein CASRTGLGGANVLTF.

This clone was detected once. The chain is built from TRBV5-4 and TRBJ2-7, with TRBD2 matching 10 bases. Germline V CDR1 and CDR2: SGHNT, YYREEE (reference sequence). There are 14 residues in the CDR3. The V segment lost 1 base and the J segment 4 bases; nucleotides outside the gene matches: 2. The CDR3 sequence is CASSLTSGAYEQYF. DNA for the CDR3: TGTGCCAGCAGCTTGACTAGCGGGGCGTACGAGCAGTACTTC.

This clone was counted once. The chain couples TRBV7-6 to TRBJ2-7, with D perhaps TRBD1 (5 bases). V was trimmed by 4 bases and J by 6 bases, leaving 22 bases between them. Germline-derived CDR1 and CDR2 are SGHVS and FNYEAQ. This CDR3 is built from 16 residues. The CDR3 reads CASSSAPQGTLGEQYF. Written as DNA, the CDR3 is TGTGCCAGCAGCTCCGCCCCCCAGGGTACCCTCGGCGAGCAGTACTTC.

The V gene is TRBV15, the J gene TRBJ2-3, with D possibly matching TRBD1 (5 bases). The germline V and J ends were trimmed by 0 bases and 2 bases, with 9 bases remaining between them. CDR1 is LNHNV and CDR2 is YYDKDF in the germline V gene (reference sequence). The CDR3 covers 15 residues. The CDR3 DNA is TGTGCCACCAGCAGAGATTCTGGGGCCACAGATACGCAGTATTTT. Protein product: CATSRDSGATDTQYF.

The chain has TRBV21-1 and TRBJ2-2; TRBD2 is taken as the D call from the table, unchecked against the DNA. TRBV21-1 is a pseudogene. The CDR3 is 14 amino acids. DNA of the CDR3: TGTGCCAGCAGCAAAGACGGGGGAGCCGGGGAGCTGTTTTTT. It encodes CASSKDGGAGELFF.

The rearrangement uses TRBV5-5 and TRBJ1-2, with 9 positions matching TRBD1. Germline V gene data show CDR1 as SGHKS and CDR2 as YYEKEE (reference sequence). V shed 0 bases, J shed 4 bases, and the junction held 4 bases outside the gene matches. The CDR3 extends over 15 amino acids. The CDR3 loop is CASSLDRGQGYGYTF. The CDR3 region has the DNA TGTGCCAGCAGCTTGGACAGGGGGCAGGGCTATGGCTACACCTTC.

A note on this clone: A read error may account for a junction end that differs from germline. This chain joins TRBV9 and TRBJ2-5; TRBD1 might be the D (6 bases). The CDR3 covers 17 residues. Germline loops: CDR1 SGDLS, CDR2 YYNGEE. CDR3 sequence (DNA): TGTGCCAGCAGCCTTCAGCCCCAACAGGGAGTCCAAGACACCCAGTACTTC. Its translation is CASSLQPQQGVQDTQYF.